This T cell receptor beta chain stems from a study of regulatory T cells in long-lasting Graves disease. Findings and caveats of the study: Repertoires from persistent disease leaned toward TRBV28, TRBJ1-2 and TRBJ2-5.

The CDR3 sequence is 15 residues long. Per the germline V gene, CDR1 is DFQATT and CDR2 is SNEGSKA (reference sequence). V lost 2 bases, J lost 2 bases, and 6 bases stayed unmatched. On this clonotype itself: Its antigen is not known.

The time point was: persistent/refractory GD, antithyroid drugs over 5 years with positive TRAb. Following extraction of RNA from PBMCs, that RNA was used to make the TCR library. American Thyroid Association guidelines defined how Graves' disease was diagnosed. About 10 milliliters of peripheral blood were taken and placed in EDTA tubes. To make TCR beta libraries, researchers used iRepertoire HTBI primers and Arm-PCR of CDR3 regions. In the authors' methods: The identification of about 68 TRBV and 11 to 15 TRBJ segments was made across samples. TCRdb re-derived calls from the multiplex PCR reads in MiXCR, one entry per CDR3 protein. TCRdb, not the authors, supplied the V and J calls. The sample lists around 460,000 distinct CDR3 sequences; under 25% were seen once.

The specimen was peripheral blood mononuclear cells (PBMCs), collected when the disease was refractory, from a patient treated with antithyroid drugs. V and J are TRBV20-1 and TRBJ2-7; TRBD2 matches at 10 bases. The sequence was collected from a female donor with Graves disease. CDR3 sequence (DNA): TGCAGTGCTAGAACCGGACTAGCGGCCACCTACGAGCAGTACTTC. Translated, it gives CSARTGLAATYEQYF.